This T cell receptor beta chain was captured in a study of Ad26.COV2.S vaccination and SARS-CoV-2 variants. Whole-study context: This donor came from the COV1001 trial of Ad26.COV2.S.

This CDR3 has 12 amino acids. The V and J ends lost 3 bases and 6 bases respectively, with 7 bases between them. This sample's treatment: around 19 received Ad26.COV2.S at low or high dose, single or two shots; about 5 received placebo; per-sample allocation not given. Collection of the samples took place on day 63 after the first injection of vaccine or placebo. Some clones are missing from TCRdb's copy, which holds only in-frame ones; the method was immunoSEQ multiplex PCR. Of 300,000 to 350,000 clones listed, about 87% were seen once; the top ten hold about 6.4%. Comments on this clone: Its target is unknown.

Study results and limitations: Possible underestimation of total T cell responses by the TCR breadth and depth analyses was noted. Spike-specific TCR breadth was greater in vaccine than placebo recipients.

The chain has TRBV12-3 or TRBV12-4 and TRBJ2-3; no reliable D call. The starting material was peripheral blood, obtained in a trial of Ad26.COV2.S vaccine versus placebo. This clonotype originated in a person between 18 and 59 years old who received the Ad26.COV2.S COVID-19 vaccine or a placebo. CDR3 bases: TGTGCCAGCAGTTTTGGTATGGATACGCAGTATTTT. This encodes CASSFGMDTQYF.